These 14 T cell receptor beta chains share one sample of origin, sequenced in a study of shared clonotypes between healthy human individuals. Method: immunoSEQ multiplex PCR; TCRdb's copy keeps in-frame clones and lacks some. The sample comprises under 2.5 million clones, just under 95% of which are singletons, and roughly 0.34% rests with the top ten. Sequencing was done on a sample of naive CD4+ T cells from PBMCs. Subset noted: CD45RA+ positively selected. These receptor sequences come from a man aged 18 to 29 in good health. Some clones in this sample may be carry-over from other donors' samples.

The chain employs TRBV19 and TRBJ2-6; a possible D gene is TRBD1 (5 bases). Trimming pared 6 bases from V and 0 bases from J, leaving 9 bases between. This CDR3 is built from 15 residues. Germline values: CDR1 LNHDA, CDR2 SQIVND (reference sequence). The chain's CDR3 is CASRSGASGANVLTF. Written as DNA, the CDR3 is TGTGCCAGTAGATCTGGGGCCTCTGGGGCCAACGTCCTGACTTTC.

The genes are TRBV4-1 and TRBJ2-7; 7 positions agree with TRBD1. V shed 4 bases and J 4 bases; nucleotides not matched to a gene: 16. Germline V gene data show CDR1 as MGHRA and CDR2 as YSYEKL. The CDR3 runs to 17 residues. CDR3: CASSPLYKQGRGYEQYF. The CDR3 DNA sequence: TGCGCCAGCAGCCCGCTTTATAAACAGGGGAGAGGGTACGAGCAGTACTTC.

The CDR3 sequence is CASSFGQEFGGYTF. CDR3 coding DNA: TGTGCCAGCAGCTTCGGACAGGAATTTGGAGGCTACACCTTC. The gene calls are TRBV7-8 and TRBJ1-2; 7 bases match TRBD1. Trimming took 3 bases from V and 8 from J; bases not matched to a gene: 9. Germline CDR1 and CDR2: SGHVS and FQNEAQ. This CDR3 has 14 amino acids.

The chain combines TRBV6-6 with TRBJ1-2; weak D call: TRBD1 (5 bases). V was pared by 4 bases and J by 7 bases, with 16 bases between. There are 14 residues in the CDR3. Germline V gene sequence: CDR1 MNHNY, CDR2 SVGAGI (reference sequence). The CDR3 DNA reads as TGTGCCAGCAGTTCGGGGTCCCCGGGGGGTGGCTACACCTTC. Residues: CASSSGSPGGGYTF.

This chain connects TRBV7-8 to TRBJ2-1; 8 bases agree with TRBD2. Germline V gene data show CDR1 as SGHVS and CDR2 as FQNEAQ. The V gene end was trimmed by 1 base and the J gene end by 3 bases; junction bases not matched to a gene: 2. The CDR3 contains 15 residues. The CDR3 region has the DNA TGTGCCAGCAGCTTAGAGGGGACTAGCTACAATGAGCAGTTCTTC. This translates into CASSLEGTSYNEQFF.

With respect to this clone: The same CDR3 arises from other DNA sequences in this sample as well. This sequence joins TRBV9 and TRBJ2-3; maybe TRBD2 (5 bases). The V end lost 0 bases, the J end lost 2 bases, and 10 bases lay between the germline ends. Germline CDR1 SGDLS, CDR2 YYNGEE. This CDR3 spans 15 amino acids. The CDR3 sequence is CASSVGQRSTDTQYF. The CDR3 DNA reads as TGTGCCAGCAGCGTAGGCCAGCGGTCCACAGATACGCAGTATTTT.

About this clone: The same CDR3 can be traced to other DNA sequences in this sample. The CDR3 DNA reads TGTGCCAGCAGCTTAGTGTCGAACACCGGGGAGCTGTTTTTT. Protein product: CASSLVSNTGELFF. The genes are TRBV7-3 and TRBJ2-2; the D is unclear. V was shortened by 2 bases and J by 0 bases, with 4 bases between the two germline ends. Germline lookup yields CDR1 SGHTA and CDR2 FQGTGA. CDR3 size: 14 residues.

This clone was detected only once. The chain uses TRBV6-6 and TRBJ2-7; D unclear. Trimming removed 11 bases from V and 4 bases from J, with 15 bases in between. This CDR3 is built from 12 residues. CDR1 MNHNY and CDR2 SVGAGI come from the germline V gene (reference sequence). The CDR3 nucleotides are TGTGCCGCTGCTTACAGCCAGTACGAGCAGTACTTC. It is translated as CAAAYSQYEQYF.

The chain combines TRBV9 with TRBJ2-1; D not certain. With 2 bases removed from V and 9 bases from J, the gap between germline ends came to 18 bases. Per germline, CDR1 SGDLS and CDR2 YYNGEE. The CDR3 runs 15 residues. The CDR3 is CASSVQRWPPGEQFF. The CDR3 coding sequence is TGTGCCAGCAGCGTCCAGAGGTGGCCTCCGGGTGAGCAGTTCTTC.

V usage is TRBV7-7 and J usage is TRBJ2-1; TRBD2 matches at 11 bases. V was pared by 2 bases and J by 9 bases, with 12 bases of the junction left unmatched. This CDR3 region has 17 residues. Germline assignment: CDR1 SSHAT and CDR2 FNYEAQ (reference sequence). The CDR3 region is CASSLRYAGTSGGEQFF. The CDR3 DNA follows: TGTGCCAGCAGCTTAAGATACGCCGGGACTAGCGGTGGTGAGCAGTTCTTC.

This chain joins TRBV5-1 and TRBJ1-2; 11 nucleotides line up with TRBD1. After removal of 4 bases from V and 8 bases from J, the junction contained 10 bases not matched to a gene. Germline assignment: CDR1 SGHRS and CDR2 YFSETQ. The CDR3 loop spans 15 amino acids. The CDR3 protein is CASSLWDRGIRGYTF. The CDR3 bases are TGCGCCAGCAGCCTATGGGACAGGGGGATTCGAGGCTACACCTTC.

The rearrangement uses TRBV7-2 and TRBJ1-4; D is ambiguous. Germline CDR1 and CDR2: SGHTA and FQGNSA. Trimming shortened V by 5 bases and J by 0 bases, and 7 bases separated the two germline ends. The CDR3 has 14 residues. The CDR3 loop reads CASSLMATNEKLFF. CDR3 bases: TGTGCCAGCAGCCTTATGGCAACTAATGAAAAACTGTTTTTT.

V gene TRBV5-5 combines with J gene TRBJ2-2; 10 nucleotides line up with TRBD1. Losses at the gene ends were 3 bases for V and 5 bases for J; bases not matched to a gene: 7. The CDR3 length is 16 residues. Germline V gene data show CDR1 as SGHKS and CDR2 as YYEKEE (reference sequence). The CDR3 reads CASSSAGTGVTGELFF. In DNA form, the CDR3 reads TGTGCCAGCAGCTCAGCAGGGACAGGGGTAACCGGGGAGCTGTTTTTT.

In DNA form, the CDR3 reads TGTGCCAGCAGTTTAAAAATAGCCGGGACGGCGGGACAAGAGACCCAGTACTTC. Encoded protein: CASSLKIAGTAGQETQYF. The gene calls are TRBV27 and TRBJ2-5, with TRBD2 as a possible D gene (6 bases). V was clipped by 2 bases and J by 2 bases, with 21 bases between them. Germline CDR1 is MNHEY and CDR2 is SMNVEV (reference sequence). This CDR3 has 18 residues.